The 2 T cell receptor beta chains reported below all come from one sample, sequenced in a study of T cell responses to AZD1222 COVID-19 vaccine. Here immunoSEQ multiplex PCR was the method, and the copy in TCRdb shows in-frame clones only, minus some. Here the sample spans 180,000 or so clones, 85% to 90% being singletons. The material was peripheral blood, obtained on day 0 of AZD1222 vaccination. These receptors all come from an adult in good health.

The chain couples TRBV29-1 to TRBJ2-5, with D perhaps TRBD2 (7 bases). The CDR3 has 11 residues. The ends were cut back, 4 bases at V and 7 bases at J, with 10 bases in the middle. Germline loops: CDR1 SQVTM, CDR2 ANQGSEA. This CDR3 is CSVGEGVTQYF. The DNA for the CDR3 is TGCAGCGTTGGGGAGGGGGTGACCCAGTACTTC.

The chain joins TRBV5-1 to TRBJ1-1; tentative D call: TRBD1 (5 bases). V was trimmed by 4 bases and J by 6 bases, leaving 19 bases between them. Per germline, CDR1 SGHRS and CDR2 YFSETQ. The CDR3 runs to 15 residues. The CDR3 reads CASSRIPGDHSEAFF. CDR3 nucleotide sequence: TGCGCCAGCAGCCGGATCCCGGGGGACCACTCTGAAGCTTTCTTT.